Presented here are 6 T cell receptor beta chains from one specimen sequenced in a study of blood T cell repertoires in COVID-19. Produced via immunoSEQ multiplex PCR; TCRdb's table is partial and in-frame only. The sample contains roughly 250,000 clones, approximately 79% of which appear only once. The sample was peripheral blood. Source of these receptors: a woman aged 40 to 50 with active or convalescent COVID-19.

The V and J genes are TRBV21-1 and TRBJ1-1; the D segment call TRBD1 is taken from the table without a DNA check. TRBV21-1 is an annotated pseudogene. The CDR3 runs 15 residues. CDR3 sequence: CASSKAGQPNTEAFF. Here the CDR3 DNA reads TGTGCCAGCAGCAAAGCCGGACAGCCGAACACTGAAGCTTTCTTT.

The rearrangement links TRBV5-4 to TRBJ1-2; D uncertain. The V gene's germline CDR1 is SGHNT and CDR2 YYREEE (reference sequence). The CDR3 is 14 residues long. V lost 5 bases, J lost 5 bases, and 16 bases lay in between. This chain's CDR3 is CASRFRGGGYGYTF. In nucleotides, the CDR3 is TGTGCCAGCAGGTTCCGGGGTGGTGGATATGGCTACACCTTC.

CDR3 bases: TGTGCCAGCAGTCCGCCACAGGGCACTGAAGCTTTCTTT. This gives the protein CASSPPQGTEAFF. J is TRBJ1-1 and V is TRBV28; the D gene is possibly TRBD1 (6 bases). V was trimmed by 5 bases and J by 4 bases, leaving 11 bases between them. There are 13 residues in the CDR3. Germline CDR1 and CDR2: MDHEN and SYDVKM.

V is TRBV15 and J is TRBJ1-2; 9 bases map to TRBD1. Germline V gene data show CDR1 as LNHNV and CDR2 as YYDKDF (reference sequence). The CDR3 is made up of 16 amino acids. V dropped 0 bases and J dropped 8; count of bases not matched to a gene: 10. For the CDR3, the DNA is TGTGCCACCAGCAGAGATCTTACAGGGGGCGCAGGAGGCTACACCTTC. It yields the protein CATSRDLTGGAGGYTF.

The chain uses TRBV2 and TRBJ1-1; unclear D gene. CDR1 is SNHLY, CDR2 FYNNEI, per germline. CDR3 length equals 15 residues. Between the trimmed V and J ends, which lost 5 bases and 7 bases, there was a span of 20 bases. This chain's CDR3 is CASSYEGSPKDEAFF. The CDR3 DNA sequence: TGTGCCAGCAGTTATGAGGGAAGTCCCAAGGATGAAGCTTTCTTT.

CDR3 DNA: TGTGCCAGCAGTACCGACCGGGGGGGCACAGATACGCAGTATTTT. Its protein product is CASSTDRGGTDTQYF. The chain uses TRBV27 and TRBJ2-3; 7 bases match TRBD2. Trimming removed 5 bases from V and 1 base from J; junction bases left unmatched: 6. From germline, CDR1 is MNHEY and CDR2 SMNVEV (reference sequence). CDR3 length equals 15 residues.